This T cell receptor beta chain was retrieved from a study of T cell responses to AZD1222 COVID-19 vaccine. The assay was immunoSEQ multiplex PCR, and TCRdb's table has in-frame clones only and misses some. Of nearly 100,000 clones listed, approximately 90% are singletons. With 3 bases removed from V and 7 bases from J, the gap between germline ends came to 16 bases. Per the germline V gene, CDR1 is SQVTM and CDR2 is ANQGSEA. The length of the CDR3 is 14 residues. A note on this clone: Its specificity is unknown.

General study findings and limits: Baseline antibody screening turned up just six or seven seropositive AZD1222 recipients.

The chain is built from TRBV29-1 and TRBJ2-1; perhaps TRBD1 as D (5 bases). The sequencing used peripheral blood, collected on day 0 of AZD1222 vaccination. This clonotype originated in an adult in good health. CDR3 DNA sequence: TGCAGCGTTGATCAGGGCCTCTCTACAAATGAGCAGTTCTTC. Its protein is CSVDQGLSTNEQFF.